Described below is a single T cell receptor (beta chain) sequence and its context. At the DNA level, this CDR3 is encoded by other sequences in the same sample as well. The method was immunoSEQ multiplex PCR; TCRdb's version includes in-frame clones alone and lacks a portion of them. The profile shows roughly 220,000 clones, 75% to 85% of them singletons. This sample is drawn from a study of blood T cell repertoires in COVID-19. Germline lookup yields CDR1 LGHDT and CDR2 YNNKEL (reference sequence). The CDR3 is made up of 13 amino acids. Trimming took 1 base from V and 2 from J, leaving 3 bases between them.

Material: peripheral blood. The V and J genes are TRBV3-1 (or the pseudogene TRBV3-2) and TRBJ1-5, with D unresolved. The receptor's source is a woman older than 75 with COVID-19, enrolled during active disease. The CDR3 spells CASSQGGNQPQHF. CDR3 DNA sequence: TGTGCCAGCAGCCAAGGCGGCAATCAGCCCCAGCATTTT.